This T cell receptor beta chain stems from a study of T cells expressing NK-cell markers. Study context: One of eight sequenced donors was HCMV-seronegative; the other seven were seropositive. Regarding the study as a whole: These clonotypes, the leaders elsewhere, also led the CD3+CD56-NKG2C+ fraction in a handful of donors.

This CDR3 comprises 12 residues. Germline V CDR1 and CDR2: DFQATT, SNEGSKA (reference sequence). A remark on this clonotype: The antigen is not known.

TCR beta cDNA was generated via 5'RACE template switching incorporating UMIs. Following a re-call of the 5' RACE reads, TCRdb has one entry per CDR3 protein and lacks DNA. The table lists fewer than 550,000 distinct CDR3 sequences. The V and J genes are TRBV20-1 and TRBJ1-4; TCRdb designates TRBD1, a call that cannot be tested without DNA. The sequence derives from a woman between 45 and 65 years old in good health. The sequencing input was blood T cells: a sorted CD56 or NKG2C T cell subset, CD4+ or CD8+ T cells, or bulk PBMC T cells (not recorded which). The CDR3 sequence: CSAQGFDEKLFF.